This T cell receptor (beta chain) emerged from a study of T cell responses to AZD1222 COVID-19 vaccine. Points from the study as a whole: Seropositive at baseline were only a handful of AZD1222 recipients. Samples come after the peak T cell response, not at day 14.

V gave up 5 bases and J gave up 0 bases; unmatched junction bases: 9. This CDR3 comprises 17 residues. Germline CDR1 reads LNHDA; CDR2 reads SQIVND (reference sequence). Measured with immunoSEQ multiplex PCR; TCRdb has only the in-frame clones, and not every one. In the table there are about 75,000 clones, about 91% of which are singletons. Turning to this clone: Its antigen remains unidentified.

The chain recombines TRBV19 with TRBJ1-1; 10 bases line up with TRBD1. This TCR came from an adult who received the MenACWY meningococcal vaccine as a control. Sequencing was performed on peripheral blood, taken 28 days after the second dose of the MenACWY control vaccine. CDR3 coding DNA: TGTGCCAGTAGTCGGGACAGGGGATTATCCATGAACACTGAAGCTTTCTTT. Encoded protein: CASSRDRGLSMNTEAFF.